Listed here is a single T cell receptor beta chain. Germline-derived CDR1 and CDR2 are KGHDR and SFDVKD. The CDR3 runs 15 residues. Losses at the gene ends were 0 bases for V and 7 bases for J; bases not matched to a gene: 5. Participant ages covered roughly 18 to 89 years across 24 US areas. Membership in each cohort depended on participant-reported clinical history. Resolution of symptoms, clearance, or two negative PCRs was present in recovered Cohort 3 donors. TCRdb's copy holds only in-frame clones and misses some; the assay was immunoSEQ multiplex PCR. The sample contains about 250,000 clones, about 89% of which appear only once. This specimen belongs to a study of blood T cell repertoires in COVID-19.

The sample was PBMCs or T cells enriched from blood (not recorded which). This clonotype originated in a man aged 40-49 years who had recovered from COVID-19. This chain joins TRBV24-1 and TRBJ2-1, with 7 bases matching TRBD1. CDR3 coding DNA: TGTGCCACCAGTGATTTGGACAGGGTAACTAATGAGCAGTTCTTC. Residues: CATSDLDRVTNEQFF.